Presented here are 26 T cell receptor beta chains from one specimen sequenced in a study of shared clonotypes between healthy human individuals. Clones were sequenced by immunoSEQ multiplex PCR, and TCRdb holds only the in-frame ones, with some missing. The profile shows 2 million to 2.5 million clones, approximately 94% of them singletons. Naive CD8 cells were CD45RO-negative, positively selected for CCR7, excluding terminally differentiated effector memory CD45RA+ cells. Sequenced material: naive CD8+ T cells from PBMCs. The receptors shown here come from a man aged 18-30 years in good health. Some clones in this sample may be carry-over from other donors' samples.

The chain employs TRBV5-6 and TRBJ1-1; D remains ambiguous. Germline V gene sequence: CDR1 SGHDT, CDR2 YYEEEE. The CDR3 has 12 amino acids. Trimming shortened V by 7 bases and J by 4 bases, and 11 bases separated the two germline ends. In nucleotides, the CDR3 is TGTGCCAGCGATAAAATGGGCACTGAAGCTTTCTTT. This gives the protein CASDKMGTEAFF.

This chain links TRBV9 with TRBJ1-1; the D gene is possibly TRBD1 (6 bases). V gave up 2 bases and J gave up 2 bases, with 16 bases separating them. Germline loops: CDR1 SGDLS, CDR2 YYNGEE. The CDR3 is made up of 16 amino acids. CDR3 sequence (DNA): TGTGCCAGCAGCGTGGGTCGACGGGGGGCAAACACTGAAGCTTTCTTT. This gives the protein CASSVGRRGANTEAFF. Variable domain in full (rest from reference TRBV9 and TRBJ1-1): DSGVTQTPKHLITATGQRVTLRCSPRSGDLSVYWYQQSLDQGLQFLIQYYNGEERAKGNILERFSAQQFPDLHSELNLSSLELGDSALYFCASSVGRRGANTEAFFGQGTRLTVV.

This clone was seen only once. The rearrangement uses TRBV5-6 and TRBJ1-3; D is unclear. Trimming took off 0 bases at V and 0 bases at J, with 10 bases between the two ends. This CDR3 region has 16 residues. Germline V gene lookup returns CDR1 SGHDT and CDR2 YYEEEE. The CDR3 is CASSLAGRSSGNTIYF. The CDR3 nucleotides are TGTGCCAGCAGCTTGGCCGGGCGGAGCTCTGGAAACACCATATATTTT.

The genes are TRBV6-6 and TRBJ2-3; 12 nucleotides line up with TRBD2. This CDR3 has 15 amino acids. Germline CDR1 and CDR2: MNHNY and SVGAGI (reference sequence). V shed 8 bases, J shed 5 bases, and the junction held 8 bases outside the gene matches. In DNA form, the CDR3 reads TGTGCCAGCTCTCTAGCGGGAGGGAGGGTAGATACGCAGTATTTT. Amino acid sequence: CASSLAGGRVDTQYF.

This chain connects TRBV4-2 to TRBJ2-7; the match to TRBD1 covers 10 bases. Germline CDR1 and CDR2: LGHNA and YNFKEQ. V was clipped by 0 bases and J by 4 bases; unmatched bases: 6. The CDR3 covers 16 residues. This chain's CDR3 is CASSQDIWTGGYEQYF. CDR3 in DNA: TGTGCCAGCAGCCAAGATATATGGACAGGGGGTTACGAGCAGTACTTC.

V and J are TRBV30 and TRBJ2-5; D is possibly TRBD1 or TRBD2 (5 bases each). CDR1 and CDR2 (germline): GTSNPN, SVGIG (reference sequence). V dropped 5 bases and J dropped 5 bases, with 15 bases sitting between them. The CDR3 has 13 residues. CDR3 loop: CAWSVGTAETQYF. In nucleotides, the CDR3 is TGTGCCTGGTCAGTGGGGACGGCGGAGACCCAGTACTTC.

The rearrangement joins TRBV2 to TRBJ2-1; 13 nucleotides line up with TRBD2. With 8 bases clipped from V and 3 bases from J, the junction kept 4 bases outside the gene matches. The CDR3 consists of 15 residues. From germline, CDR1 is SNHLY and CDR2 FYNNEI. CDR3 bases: TGTGCCAGCCAGACTAGCGGGAGGCTCTACAATGAGCAGTTCTTC. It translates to CASQTSGRLYNEQFF. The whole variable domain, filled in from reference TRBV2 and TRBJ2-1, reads EPEVTQTPSHQVTQMGQEVILRCVPISNHLYFYWYRQILGQKVEFLVSFYNNEISEKSEIFDDQFSVERPDGSNFTLKIRSTKLEDSAMYFCASQTSGRLYNEQFFGPGTRLTVL.

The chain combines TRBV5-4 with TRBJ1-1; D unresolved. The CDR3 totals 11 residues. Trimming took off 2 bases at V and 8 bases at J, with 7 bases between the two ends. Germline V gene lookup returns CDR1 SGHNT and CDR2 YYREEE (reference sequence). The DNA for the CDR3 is TGTGCCAGCAGCTTCGGCGTCGAAGCTTTCTTT. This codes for CASSFGVEAFF. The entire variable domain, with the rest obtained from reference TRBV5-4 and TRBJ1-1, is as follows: ETGVTQSPTHLIKTRGQQVTLRCSSQSGHNTVSWYQQALGQGPQFIFQYYREEENGRGNFPPRFSGLQFPNYSSELNVNALELDDSALYLCASSFGVEAFFGQGTRLTVV.

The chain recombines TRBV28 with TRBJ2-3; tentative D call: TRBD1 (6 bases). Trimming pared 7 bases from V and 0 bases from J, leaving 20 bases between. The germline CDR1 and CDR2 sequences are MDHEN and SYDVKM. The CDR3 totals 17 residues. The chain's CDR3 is CASIGLLGGPSTDTQYF. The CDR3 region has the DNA TGTGCCAGCATTGGGCTTTTAGGGGGACCGAGCACAGATACGCAGTATTTT.

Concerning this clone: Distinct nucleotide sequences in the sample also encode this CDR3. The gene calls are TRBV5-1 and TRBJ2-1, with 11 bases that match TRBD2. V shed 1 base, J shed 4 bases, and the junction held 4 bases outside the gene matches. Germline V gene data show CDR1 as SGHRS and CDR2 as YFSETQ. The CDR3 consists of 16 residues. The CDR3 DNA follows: TGCGCCAGCAGCTTGACAGGGACTAGCGGTTACAATGAGCAGTTCTTC. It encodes CASSLTGTSGYNEQFF.

The CDR3 nucleotides read TGTGCCAGCAAGGGACTAGCGGACACAGATACGCAGTATTTT. Its protein product is CASKGLADTDTQYF. The chain carries TRBV27 and TRBJ2-3; 11 bases are a match to TRBD2. Per germline, CDR1 MNHEY and CDR2 SMNVEV (reference sequence). V dropped 7 bases and J dropped 2; count of bases not matched to a gene: 2. This CDR3 region has 14 residues.

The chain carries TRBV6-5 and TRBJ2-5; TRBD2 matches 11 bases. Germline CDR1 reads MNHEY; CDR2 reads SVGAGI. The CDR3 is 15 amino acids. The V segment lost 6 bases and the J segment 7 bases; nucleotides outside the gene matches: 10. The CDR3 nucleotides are TGTGCCAGCAGGCCTGTAGCGGGAGGGCCGTGGACCCAGTACTTC. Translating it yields CASRPVAGGPWTQYF.

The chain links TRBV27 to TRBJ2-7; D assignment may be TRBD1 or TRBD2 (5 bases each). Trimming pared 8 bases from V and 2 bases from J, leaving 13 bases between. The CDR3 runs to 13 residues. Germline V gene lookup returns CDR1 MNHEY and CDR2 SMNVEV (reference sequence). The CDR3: CASGLGVPYEQYF. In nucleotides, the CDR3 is TGTGCCAGCGGCTTGGGGGTACCCTACGAGCAGTACTTC.

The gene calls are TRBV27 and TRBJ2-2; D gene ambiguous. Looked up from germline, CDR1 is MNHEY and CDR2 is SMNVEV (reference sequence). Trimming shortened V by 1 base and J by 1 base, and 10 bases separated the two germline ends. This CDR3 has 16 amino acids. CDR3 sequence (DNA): TGTGCCAGCAGTTTATTGGGCACGTTGAACACCGGGGAGCTGTTTTTT. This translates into CASSLLGTLNTGELFF.

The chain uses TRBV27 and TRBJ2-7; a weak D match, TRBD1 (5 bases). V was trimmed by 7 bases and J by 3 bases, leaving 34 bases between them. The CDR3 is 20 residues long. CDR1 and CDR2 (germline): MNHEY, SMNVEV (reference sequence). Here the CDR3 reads CASTHTGRGPLSRNFYEQYF. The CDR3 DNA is TGTGCCAGCACTCATACAGGTAGGGGCCCCCTCTCTAGGAATTTCTACGAGCAGTACTTC.

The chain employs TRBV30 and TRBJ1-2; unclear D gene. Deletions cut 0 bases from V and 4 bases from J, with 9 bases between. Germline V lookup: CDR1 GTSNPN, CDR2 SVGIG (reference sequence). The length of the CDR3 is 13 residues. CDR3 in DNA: TGTGCCTGGAGTGTTTCCCCCTCCTATGGCTACACCTTC. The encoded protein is CAWSVSPSYGYTF.

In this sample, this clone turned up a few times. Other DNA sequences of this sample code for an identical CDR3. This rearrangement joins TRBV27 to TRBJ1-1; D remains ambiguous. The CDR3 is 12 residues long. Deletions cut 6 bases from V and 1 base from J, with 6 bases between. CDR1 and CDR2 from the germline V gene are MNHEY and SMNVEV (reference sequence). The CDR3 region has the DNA TGTGCCAGCAGATCGGGGAACACTGAAGCTTTCTTT. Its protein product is CASRSGNTEAFF.

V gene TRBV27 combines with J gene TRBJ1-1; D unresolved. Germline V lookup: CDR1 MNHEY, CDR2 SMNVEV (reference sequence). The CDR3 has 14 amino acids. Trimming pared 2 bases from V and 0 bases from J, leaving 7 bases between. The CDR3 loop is CASSLAAMNTEAFF. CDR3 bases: TGTGCCAGCAGTTTAGCGGCGATGAACACTGAAGCTTTCTTT.

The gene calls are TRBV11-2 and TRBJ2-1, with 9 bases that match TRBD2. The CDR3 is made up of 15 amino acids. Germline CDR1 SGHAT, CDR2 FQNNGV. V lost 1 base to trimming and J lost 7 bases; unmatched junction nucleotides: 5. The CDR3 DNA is TGTGCCAGCAGCTTAGGGACTAGCGTTAGAAATGAGCAGTTCTTC. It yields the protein CASSLGTSVRNEQFF.

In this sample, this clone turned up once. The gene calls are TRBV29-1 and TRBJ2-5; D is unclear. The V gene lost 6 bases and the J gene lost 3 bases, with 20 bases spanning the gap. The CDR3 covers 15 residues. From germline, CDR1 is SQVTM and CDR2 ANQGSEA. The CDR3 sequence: CSVSFGPESKETQYF. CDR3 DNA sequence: TGCAGCGTCTCTTTCGGGCCAGAGTCAAAAGAGACCCAGTACTTC.

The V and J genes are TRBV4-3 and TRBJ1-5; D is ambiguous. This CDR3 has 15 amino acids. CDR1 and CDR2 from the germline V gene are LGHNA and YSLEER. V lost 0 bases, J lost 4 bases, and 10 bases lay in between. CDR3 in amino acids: CASSQDPGGNQPQHF. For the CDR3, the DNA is TGCGCCAGCAGCCAAGATCCCGGCGGAAATCAGCCCCAGCATTTT.

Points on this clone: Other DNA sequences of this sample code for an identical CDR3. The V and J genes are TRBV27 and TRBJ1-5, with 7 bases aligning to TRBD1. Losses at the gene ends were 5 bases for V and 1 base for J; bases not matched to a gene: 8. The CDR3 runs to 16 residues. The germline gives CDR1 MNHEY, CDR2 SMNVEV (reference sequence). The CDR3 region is CASSPSTGESNQPQHF. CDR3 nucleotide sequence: TGTGCCAGCAGTCCTTCCACAGGGGAGAGCAATCAGCCCCAGCATTTT.

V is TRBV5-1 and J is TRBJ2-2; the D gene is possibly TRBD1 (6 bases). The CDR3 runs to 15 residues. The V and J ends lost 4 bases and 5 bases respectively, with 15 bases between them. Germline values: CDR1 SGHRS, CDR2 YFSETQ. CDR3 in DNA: TGCGCCAGCAGCACCCTAGGGACATTTACCGGGGAGCTGTTTTTT. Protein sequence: CASSTLGTFTGELFF.

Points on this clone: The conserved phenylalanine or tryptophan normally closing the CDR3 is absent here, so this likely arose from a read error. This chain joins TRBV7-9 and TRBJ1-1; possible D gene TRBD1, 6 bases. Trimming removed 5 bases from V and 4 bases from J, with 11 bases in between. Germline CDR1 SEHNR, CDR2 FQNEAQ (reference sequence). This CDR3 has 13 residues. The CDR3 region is CASSTQGSTEAFY. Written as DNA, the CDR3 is TGTGCCAGCAGCACACAGGGAAGCACTGAAGCTTTCTAT.

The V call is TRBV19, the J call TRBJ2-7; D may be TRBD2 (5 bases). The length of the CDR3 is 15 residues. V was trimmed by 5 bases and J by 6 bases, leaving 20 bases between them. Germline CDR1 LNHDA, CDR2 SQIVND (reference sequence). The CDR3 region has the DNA TGTGCCAGTAGTGACCTTCGGGGTTCCAGCAGCGAGCAGTACTTC. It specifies CASSDLRGSSSEQYF.

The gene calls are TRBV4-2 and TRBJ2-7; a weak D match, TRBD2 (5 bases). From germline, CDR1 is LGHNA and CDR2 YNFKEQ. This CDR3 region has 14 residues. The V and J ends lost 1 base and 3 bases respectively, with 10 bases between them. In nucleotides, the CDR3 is TGTGCCAGCAGCCAAGCACGGGGAATCTACGAGCAGTACTTC. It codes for CASSQARGIYEQYF.